Here is one TCR beta chain with its context. Its antigen is unknown. The entry originates in a study of blood T cells in healthy people across ages. Findings and caveats of the study: Observed TCR beta diversity per million T cells went down as age went up. This fall followed a roughly linear course with age. Estimated diversity, derived from one million T cells, was regarded as an underestimate.

Primed by a sample-barcoded 5' primer and a J-beta primer mix, a second PCR proceeded for 7 to 11 cycles. MiXCR, applied by TCRdb to the 5' RACE reads, yields one record per CDR3 protein. The sample records around 1.5 million distinct CDR3 sequences, roughly 32% being singletons. Per the germline V gene, CDR1 is MDHEN and CDR2 is SYDVKM. Trimming cost V 5 bases and J 8 bases, with 13 bases left between them. The CDR3 loop spans 13 amino acids. This TCR was recovered from a woman aged 25-40 years in good health. This chain connects TRBV28 to TRBJ2-1; D uncertain. Source material: blood. This CDR3 is CASSASSGDEQFF. In DNA form, the CDR3 reads TGTGCCAGCAGTGCGAGTAGTGGCGATGAGCAGTTCTTC.